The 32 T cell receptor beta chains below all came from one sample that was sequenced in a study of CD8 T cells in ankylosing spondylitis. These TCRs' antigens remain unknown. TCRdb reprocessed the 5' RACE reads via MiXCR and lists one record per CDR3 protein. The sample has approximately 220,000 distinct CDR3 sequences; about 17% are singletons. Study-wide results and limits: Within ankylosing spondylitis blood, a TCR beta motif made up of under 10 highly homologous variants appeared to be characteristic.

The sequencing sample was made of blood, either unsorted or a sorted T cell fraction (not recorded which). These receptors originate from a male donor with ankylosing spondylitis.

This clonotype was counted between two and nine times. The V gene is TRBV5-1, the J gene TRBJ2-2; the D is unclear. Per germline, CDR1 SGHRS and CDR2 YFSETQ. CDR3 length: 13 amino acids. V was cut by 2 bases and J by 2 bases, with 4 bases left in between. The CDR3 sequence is CASSFLNTGELFF. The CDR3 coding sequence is TGCGCCAGCAGCTTTCTTAACACCGGGGAGCTGTTTTTT.

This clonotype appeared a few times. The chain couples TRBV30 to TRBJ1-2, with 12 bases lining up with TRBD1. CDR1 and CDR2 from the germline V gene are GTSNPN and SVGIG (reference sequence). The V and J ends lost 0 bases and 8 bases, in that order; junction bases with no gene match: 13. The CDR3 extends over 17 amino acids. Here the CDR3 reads CAWSVEGTGGAGEGYTF. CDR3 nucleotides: TGTGCCTGGAGTGTGGAAGGGACAGGGGGCGCGGGAGAAGGCTACACCTTC.

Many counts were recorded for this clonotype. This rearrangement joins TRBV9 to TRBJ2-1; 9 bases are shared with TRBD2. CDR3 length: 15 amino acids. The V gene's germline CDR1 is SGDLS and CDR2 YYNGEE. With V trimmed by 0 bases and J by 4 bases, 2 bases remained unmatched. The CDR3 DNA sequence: TGTGCCAGCAGCGTAGGCGGGGGGGAATACAATGAGCAGTTCTTC. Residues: CASSVGGGEYNEQFF.

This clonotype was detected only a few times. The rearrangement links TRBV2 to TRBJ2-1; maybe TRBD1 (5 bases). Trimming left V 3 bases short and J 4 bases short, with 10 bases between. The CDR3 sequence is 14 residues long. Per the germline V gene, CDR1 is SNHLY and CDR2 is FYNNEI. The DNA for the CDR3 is TGTGCCAGCAGTGATGGCAGGGCTTACAATGAGCAGTTCTTC. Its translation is CASSDGRAYNEQFF.

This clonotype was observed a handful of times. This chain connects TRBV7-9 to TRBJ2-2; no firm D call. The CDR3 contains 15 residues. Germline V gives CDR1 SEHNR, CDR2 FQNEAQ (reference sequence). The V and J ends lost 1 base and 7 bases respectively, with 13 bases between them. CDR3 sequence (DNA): TGTGCCAGCAGCTTAGTCGCCATGTCAGGCGGGGAGCTGTTTTTT. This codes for CASSLVAMSGGELFF.

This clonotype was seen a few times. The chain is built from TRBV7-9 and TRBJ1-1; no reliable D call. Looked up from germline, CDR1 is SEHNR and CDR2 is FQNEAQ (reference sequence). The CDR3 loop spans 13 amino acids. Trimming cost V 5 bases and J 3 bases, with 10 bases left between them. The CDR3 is CASSPGVDTEAFF. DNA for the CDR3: TGTGCCAGCAGCCCCGGGGTGGACACTGAAGCTTTCTTT.

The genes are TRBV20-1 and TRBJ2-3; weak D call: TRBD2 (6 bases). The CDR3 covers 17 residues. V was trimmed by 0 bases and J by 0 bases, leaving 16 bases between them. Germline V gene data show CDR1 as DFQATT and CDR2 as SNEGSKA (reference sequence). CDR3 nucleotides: TGCAGTGCTAGAGAACCCCTAACTAGCCCAAGCACAGATACGCAGTATTTT. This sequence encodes CSAREPLTSPSTDTQYF.

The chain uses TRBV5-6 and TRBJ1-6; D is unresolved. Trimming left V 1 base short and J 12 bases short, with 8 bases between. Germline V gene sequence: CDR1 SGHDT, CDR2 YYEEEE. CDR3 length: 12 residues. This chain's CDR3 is CASSLLLEPLHF. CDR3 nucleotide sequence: TGTGCCAGCAGCTTGTTGCTTGAACCCCTCCACTTT. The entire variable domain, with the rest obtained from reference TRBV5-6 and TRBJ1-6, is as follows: DAGVTQSPTHLIKTRGQQVTLRCSPKSGHDTVSWYQQALGQGPQFIFQYYEEEERQRGNFPDRFSGHQFPNYSSELNVNALLLGDSALYLCASSLLLEPLHFGNGTRLTVT.

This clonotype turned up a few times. The CDR3 DNA follows: TGTGCCAGCAGCTCGTTCGGTGCGGGTGAGCAGTTCTTC. Protein product: CASSSFGAGEQFF. The genes are TRBV7-9 and TRBJ2-1; the D gene is possibly TRBD2 (5 bases). The CDR3 is 13 amino acids. Germline assignment: CDR1 SEHNR and CDR2 FQNEAQ (reference sequence). Between the trimmed V and J ends, which lost 4 bases and 9 bases, there was a span of 13 bases.

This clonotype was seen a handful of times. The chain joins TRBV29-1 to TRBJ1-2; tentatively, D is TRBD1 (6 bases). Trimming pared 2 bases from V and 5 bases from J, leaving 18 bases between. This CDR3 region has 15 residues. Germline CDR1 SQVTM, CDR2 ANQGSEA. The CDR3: CSVESGSGAGYGYTF. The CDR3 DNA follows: TGCAGCGTTGAATCTGGGTCAGGGGCCGGGTATGGCTACACCTTC.

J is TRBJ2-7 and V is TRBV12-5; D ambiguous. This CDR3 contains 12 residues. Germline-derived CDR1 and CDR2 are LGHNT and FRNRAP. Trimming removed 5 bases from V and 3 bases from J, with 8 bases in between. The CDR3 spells CASGPDGYEQYF. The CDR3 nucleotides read TGTGCTAGTGGTCCGGACGGCTACGAGCAGTACTTC.

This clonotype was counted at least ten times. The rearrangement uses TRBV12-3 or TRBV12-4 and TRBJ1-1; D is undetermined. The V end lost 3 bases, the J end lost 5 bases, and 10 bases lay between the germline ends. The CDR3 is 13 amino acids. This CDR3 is CASSFGFVTEAFF. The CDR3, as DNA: TGTGCCAGCAGTTTTGGGTTTGTGACTGAAGCTTTCTTT.

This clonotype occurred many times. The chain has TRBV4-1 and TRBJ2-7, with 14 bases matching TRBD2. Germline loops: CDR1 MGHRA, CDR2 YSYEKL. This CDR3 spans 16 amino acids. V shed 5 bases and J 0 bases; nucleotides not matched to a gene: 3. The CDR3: CASSYGTSGSSYEQYF. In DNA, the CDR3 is TGCGCCAGCAGCTACGGGACTAGCGGGAGCTCCTACGAGCAGTACTTC.

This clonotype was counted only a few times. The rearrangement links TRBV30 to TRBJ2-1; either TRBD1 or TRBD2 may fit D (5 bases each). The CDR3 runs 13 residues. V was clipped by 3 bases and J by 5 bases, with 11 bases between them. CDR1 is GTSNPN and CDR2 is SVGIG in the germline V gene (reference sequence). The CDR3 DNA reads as TGTGCCTGGAGCTGGGGGAACCACAATGAGCAGTTCTTC. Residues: CAWSWGNHNEQFF.

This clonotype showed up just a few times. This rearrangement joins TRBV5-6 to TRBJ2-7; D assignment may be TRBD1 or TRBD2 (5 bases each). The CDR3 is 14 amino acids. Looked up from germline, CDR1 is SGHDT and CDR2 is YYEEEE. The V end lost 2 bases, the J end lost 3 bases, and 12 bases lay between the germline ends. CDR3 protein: CASSFGTSNYEQYF. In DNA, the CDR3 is TGTGCCAGCAGCTTTGGGACGTCGAACTACGAGCAGTACTTC. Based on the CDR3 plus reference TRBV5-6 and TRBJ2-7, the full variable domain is DAGVTQSPTHLIKTRGQQVTLRCSPKSGHDTVSWYQQALGQGPQFIFQYYEEEERQRGNFPDRFSGHQFPNYSSELNVNALLLGDSALYLCASSFGTSNYEQYFGPGTRLTVT.

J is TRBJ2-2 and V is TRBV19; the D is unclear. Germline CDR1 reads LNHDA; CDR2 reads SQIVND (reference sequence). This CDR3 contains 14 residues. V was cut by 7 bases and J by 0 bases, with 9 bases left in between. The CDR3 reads CASTPTTNTGELFF. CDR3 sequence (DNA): TGTGCCAGTACCCCGACAACGAACACCGGGGAGCTGTTTTTT. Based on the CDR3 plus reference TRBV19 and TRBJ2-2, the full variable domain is DGGITQSPKYLFRKEGQNVTLSCEQNLNHDAMYWYRQDPGQGLRLIYYSQIVNDFQKGDIAEGYSVSREKKESFPLTVTSAQKNPTAFYLCASTPTTNTGELFFGEGSRLTVL.

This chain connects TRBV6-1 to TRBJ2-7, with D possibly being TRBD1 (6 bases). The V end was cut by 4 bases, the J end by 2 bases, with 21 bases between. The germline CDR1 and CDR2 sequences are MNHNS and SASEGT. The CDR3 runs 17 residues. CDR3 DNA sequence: TGTGCCAGCAGTGTCCCGGGACACCTAACCATAGCCTACGAGCAGTACTTC. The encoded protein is CASSVPGHLTIAYEQYF.

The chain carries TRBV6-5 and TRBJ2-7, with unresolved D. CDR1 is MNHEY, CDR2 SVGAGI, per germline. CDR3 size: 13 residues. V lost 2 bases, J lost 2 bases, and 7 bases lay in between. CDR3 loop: CASSYGPTYEQYF. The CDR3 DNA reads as TGTGCCAGCAGTTACGGACCCACCTACGAGCAGTACTTC.

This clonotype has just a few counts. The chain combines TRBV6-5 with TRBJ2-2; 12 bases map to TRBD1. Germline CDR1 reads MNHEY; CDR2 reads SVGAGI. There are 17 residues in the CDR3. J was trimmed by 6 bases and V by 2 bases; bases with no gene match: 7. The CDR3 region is CASSYLGTGGLAGELFF. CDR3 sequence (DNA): TGTGCCAGCAGTTACCTCGGGACAGGGGGCCTGGCCGGGGAGCTGTTTTTT.

CDR3 DNA: TGTGCCAGCAGCTGGGGACAGGTTATGAACACTGAAGCTTTCTTT. As protein: CASSWGQVMNTEAFF. The genes are TRBV11-2 and TRBJ1-1; 8 positions match TRBD1. The CDR3 is made up of 15 amino acids. After removal of 4 bases from V and 0 bases from J, the junction contained 4 bases not matched to a gene. Germline CDR1 and CDR2: SGHAT and FQNNGV.

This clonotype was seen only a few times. This CDR3 is CASSYTLAGVGTDTQYF. The CDR3, as DNA: TGTGCCAGCAGTTACACCCTAGCGGGAGTGGGCACAGATACGCAGTATTTT. V and J are TRBV6-5 and TRBJ2-3; the match to TRBD2 covers 10 bases. This CDR3 region has 17 residues. Germline V gives CDR1 MNHEY, CDR2 SVGAGI. V shed 2 bases, J shed 1 base, and the junction held 6 bases outside the gene matches.

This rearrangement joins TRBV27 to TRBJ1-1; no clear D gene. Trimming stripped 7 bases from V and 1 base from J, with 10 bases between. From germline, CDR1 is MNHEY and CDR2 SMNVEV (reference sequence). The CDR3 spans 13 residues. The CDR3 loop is CASMGNQNTEAFF. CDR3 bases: TGTGCCAGCATGGGGAACCAGAACACTGAAGCTTTCTTT.

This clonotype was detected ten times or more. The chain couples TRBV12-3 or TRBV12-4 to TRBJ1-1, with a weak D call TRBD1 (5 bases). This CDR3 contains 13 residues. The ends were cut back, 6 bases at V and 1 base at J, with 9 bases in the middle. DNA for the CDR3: TGTGCCAGCAGGGGGACGGCGAACACTGAAGCTTTCTTT. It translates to CASRGTANTEAFF.

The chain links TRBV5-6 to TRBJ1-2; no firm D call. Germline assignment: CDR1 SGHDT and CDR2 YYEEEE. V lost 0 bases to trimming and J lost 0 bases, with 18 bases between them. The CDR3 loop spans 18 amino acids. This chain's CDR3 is CASSLGYQIITSNYGYTF. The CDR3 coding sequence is TGTGCCAGCAGCTTGGGCTATCAGATCATTACTTCTAACTATGGCTACACCTTC.

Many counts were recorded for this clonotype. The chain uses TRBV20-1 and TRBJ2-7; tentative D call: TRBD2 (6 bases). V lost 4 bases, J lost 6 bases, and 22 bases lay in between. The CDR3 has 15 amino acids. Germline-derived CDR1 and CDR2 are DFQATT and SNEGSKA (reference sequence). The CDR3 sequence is CSANPPGTHRGEQYF. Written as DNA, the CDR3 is TGCAGTGCTAACCCTCCAGGGACTCATCGAGGCGAGCAGTACTTC.

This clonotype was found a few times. CDR3 residues: CATSRGTSPDTQYF. As DNA, the CDR3 is TGTGCCACCAGCAGAGGAACTAGCCCAGATACGCAGTATTTT. The rearrangement joins TRBV15 to TRBJ2-3; maybe TRBD2 (6 bases). The CDR3 runs to 14 residues. CDR1 and CDR2 (germline): LNHNV, YYDKDF (reference sequence). Trimming removed 1 base at V and 4 bases at J, with 9 bases between.

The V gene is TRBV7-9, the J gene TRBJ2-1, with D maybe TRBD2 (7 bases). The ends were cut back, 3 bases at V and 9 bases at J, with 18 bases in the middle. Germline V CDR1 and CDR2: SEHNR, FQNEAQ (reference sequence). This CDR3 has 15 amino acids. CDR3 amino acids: CASSFGGPPDIEQFF. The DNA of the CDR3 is TGTGCCAGCAGCTTCGGGGGGCCCCCCGACATTGAGCAGTTCTTC.

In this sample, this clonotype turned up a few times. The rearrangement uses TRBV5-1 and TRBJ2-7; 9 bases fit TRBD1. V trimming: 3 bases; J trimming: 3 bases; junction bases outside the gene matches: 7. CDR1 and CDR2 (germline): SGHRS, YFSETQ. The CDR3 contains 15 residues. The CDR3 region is CASSSGQGIYYEQYF. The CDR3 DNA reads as TGCGCCAGCAGCTCCGGACAGGGGATTTACTACGAGCAGTACTTC.

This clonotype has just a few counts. CDR3 coding DNA: TGTGCCAGCAGCATGGGACCCCAGGGGGATACGCAGTATTTT. The encoded protein is CASSMGPQGDTQYF. This chain uses TRBV7-2 with TRBJ2-3, with a possible D match to TRBD1 (6 bases). Looked up from germline, CDR1 is SGHTA and CDR2 is FQGNSA. The CDR3 spans 14 residues. V lost 5 bases and J 6 bases, leaving 15 bases between the germline ends.

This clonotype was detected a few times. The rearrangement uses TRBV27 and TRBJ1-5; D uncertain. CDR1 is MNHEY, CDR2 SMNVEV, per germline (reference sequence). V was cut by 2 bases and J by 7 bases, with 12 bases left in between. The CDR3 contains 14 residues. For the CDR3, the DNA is TGTGCCAGCAGTTTACGTTGGTCCTCCCAGCCCCAGCATTTT. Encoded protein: CASSLRWSSQPQHF.

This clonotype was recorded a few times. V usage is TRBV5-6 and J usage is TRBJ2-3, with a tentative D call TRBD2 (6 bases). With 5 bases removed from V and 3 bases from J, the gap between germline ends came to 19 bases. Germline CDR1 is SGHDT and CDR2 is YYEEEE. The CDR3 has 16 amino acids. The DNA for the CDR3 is TGTGCCAGCAGGCGGGACTTTTCAACAGAAACAGATACGCAGTATTTT. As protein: CASRRDFSTETDTQYF.

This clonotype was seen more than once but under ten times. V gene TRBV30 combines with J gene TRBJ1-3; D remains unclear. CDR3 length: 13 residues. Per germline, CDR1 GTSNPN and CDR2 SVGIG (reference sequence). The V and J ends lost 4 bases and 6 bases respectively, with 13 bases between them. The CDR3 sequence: CAWIPGLLNTIYF. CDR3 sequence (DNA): TGTGCCTGGATACCCGGGCTGCTAAACACCATATATTTT.